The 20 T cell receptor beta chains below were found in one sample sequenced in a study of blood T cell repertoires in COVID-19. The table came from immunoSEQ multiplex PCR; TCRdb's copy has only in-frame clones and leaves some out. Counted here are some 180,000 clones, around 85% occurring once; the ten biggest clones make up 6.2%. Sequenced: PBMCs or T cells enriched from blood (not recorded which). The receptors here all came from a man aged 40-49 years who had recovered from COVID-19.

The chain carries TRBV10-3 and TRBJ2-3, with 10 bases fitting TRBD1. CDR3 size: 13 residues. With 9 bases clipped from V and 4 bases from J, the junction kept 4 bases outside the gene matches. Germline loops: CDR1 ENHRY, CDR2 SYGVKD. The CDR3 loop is CAMRQGASDTQYF. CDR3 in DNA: TGTGCCATGAGACAGGGGGCTTCAGATACGCAGTATTTT.

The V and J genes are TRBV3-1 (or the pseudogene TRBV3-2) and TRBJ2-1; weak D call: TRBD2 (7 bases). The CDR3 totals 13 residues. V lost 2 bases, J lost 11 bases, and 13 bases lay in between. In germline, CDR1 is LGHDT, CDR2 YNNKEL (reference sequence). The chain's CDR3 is CASSQLAGAKQFF. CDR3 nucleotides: TGTGCCAGCAGCCAACTCGCGGGGGCCAAGCAGTTCTTC.

The CDR3 coding sequence is TGCGCCAGCAGAACCAGTTTCTACGAGCAGTACTTC. This codes for CASRTSFYEQYF. The chain carries TRBV23-1 and TRBJ2-7; D not certain. TRBV23-1 belongs to the ORF category, with a function that is uncertain. V lost 6 bases, J lost 3 bases, and 9 bases lay in between. There are 12 residues in the CDR3.

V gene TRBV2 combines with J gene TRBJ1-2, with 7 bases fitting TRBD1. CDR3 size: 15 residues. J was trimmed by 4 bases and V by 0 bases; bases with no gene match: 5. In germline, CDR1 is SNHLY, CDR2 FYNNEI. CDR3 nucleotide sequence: TGTGCCAGCAGTGAAGCCAAAGACAGGGTCTATGGCTACACCTTC. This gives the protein CASSEAKDRVYGYTF.

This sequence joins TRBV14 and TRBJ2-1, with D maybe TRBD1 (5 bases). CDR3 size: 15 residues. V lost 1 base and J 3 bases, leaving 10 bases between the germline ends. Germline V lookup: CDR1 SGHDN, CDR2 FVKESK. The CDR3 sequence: CASSQGGKGYNEQFF. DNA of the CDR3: TGTGCCAGCAGCCAAGGGGGCAAGGGCTACAATGAGCAGTTCTTC.

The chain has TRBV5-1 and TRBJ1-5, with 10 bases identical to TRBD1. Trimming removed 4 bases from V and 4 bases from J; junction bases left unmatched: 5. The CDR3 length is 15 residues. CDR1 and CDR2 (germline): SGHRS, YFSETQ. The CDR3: CASSPGTGENQPQHF. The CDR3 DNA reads TGCGCCAGCAGCCCCGGGACAGGGGAGAATCAGCCCCAGCATTTT.

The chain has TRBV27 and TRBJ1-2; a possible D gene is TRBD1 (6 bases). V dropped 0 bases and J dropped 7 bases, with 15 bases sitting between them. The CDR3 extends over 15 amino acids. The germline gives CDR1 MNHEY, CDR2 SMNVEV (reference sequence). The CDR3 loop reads CASSLSLAGEGGYTF. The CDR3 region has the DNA TGTGCCAGCAGTTTATCTTTGGCAGGGGAGGGTGGCTACACCTTC.

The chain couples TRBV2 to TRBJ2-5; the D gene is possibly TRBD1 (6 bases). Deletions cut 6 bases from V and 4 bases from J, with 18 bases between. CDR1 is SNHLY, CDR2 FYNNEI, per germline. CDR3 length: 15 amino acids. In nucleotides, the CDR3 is TGTGCCAGCAGATACACAGGGTATGGTACAGAGACCCAGTACTTC. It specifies CASRYTGYGTETQYF.

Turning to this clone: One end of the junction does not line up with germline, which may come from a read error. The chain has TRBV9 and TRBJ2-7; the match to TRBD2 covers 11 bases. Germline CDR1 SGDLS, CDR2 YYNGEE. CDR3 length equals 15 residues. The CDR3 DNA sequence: TGTGCCGGCAGCGGAGGGACTAGCGGAATCTACGAGCAGTACTTC. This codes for CAGSGGTSGIYEQYF.

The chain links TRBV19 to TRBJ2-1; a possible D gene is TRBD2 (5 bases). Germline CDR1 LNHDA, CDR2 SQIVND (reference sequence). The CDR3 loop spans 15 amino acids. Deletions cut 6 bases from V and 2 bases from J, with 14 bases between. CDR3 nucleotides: TGTGCCAGTAGCCTCGGGATTCAAACCTACAATGAGCAGTTCTTC. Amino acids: CASSLGIQTYNEQFF.

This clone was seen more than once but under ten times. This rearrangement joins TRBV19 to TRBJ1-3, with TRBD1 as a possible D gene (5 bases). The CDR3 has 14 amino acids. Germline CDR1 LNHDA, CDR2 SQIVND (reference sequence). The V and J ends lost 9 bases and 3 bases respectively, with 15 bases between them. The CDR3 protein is CASRDFSGGNTIYF. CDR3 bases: TGTGCCAGCCGGGACTTCAGCGGTGGAAACACCATATATTTT.

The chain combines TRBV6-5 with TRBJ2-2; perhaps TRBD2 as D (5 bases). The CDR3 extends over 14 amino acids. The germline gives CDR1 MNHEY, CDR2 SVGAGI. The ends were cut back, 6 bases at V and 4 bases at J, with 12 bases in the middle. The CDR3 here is CASSHEGRTGELFF. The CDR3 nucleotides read TGTGCCAGCAGCCACGAGGGCCGCACCGGGGAGCTGTTTTTT.

The chain's CDR3 is CASGKDTGRNTEAFF. The DNA of the CDR3 is TGTGCTAGTGGGAAGGATACAGGGCGGAACACTGAAGCTTTCTTT. V and J are TRBV12-5 and TRBJ1-1; D might be TRBD1 (6 bases). The germline V gene encodes CDR1 LGHNT and CDR2 FRNRAP. Trimming stripped 6 bases from V and 1 base from J, with 15 bases between. CDR3 size: 15 residues.

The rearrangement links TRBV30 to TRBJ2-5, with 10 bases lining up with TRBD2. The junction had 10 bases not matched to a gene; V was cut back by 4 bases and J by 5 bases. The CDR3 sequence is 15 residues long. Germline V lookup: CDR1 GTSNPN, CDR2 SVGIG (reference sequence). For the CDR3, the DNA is TGTGCCTGGACCCCTTGGGGGACTAGCGATGAGACCCAGTACTTC. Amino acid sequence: CAWTPWGTSDETQYF.

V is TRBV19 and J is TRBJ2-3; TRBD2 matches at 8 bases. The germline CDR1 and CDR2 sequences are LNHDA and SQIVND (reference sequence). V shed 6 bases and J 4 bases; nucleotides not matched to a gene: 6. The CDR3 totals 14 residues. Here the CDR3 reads CASSQREFPDTQYF. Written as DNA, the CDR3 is TGTGCCAGTAGCCAGCGGGAGTTCCCAGATACGCAGTATTTT. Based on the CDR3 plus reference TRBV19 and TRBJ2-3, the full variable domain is DGGITQSPKYLFRKEGQNVTLSCEQNLNHDAMYWYRQDPGQGLRLIYYSQIVNDFQKGDIAEGYSVSREKKESFPLTVTSAQKNPTAFYLCASSQREFPDTQYFGPGTRLTVL.

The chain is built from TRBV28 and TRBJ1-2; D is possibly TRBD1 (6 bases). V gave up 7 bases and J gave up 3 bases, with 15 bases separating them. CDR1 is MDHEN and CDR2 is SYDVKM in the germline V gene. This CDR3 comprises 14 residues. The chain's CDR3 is CASTVGRGYYGYTF. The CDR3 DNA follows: TGTGCCAGCACCGTAGGGAGGGGGTACTATGGCTACACCTTC.

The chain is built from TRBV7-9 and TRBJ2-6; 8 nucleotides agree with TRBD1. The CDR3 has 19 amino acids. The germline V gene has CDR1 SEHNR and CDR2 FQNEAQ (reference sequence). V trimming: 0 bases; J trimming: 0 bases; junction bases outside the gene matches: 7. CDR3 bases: TGTGCCAGCAGCTTAGCGAGGGGGACAGGAAGCTCTGGGGCCAACGTCCTGACTTTC. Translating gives CASSLARGTGSSGANVLTF.

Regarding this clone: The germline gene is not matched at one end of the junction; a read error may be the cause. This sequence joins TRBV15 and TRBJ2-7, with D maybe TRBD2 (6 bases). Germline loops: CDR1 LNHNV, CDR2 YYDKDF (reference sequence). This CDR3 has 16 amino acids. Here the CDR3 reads CATRRELGGAPYEQYF. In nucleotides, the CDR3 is TGTGCCACCCGCAGAGAGTTAGGAGGGGCTCCCTACGAGCAGTACTTC.

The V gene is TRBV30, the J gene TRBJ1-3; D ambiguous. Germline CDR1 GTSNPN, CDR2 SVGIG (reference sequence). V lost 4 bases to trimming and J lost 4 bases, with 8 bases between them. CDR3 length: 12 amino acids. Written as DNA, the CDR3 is TGTGCCTGGACACCTATGGGAAACACCATATATTTT. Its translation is CAWTPMGNTIYF.

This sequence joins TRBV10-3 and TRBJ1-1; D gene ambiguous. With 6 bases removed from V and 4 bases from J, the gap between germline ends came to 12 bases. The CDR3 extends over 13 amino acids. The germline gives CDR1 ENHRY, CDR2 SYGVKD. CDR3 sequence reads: CAISIDGFTEAFF. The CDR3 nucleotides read TGTGCCATCAGCATTGACGGGTTCACTGAAGCTTTCTTT.